This is a list of T cell receptor beta chains from one sample in a study of T-cell reconstitution after alpha-beta-depleted transplantation in children. From the PCR reads, TCRdb called clonotypes with MiXCR, one entry per CDR3 protein. Altogether 500,000 or so distinct CDR3 sequences are present, 30% to 35% being singletons, with the ten largest covering more than 2%. The sample in question was PBMCs from the stem cell graft donor, obtained from the stem cell graft. The receptor set was obtained from a human donor who donated a stem cell graft to a child with aplastic anemia. CDR3s include the opening cysteine and the closing phenylalanine or tryptophan. The order of the fields is D gene, V gene, clone size, J gene, CDR3 protein, CDR3 DNA. The D gene is left open where the match is weak. Clone size is stated in some rows and not others, as once, few, many or a class when expanded.

d_gene: -
v_gene: TRBV5-1
abundance: -
j_gene: TRBJ1-1
CDR3aa: CASSLDFSIEREAFF
CDR3nt: TGCGCCAGCAGCTTGGACTTTAGCATAGAGAGAGAAGCTTTCTTT

d_gene: -
v_gene: TRBV19
abundance: -
j_gene: TRBJ1-5
CDR3aa: CASSIFGVGQPQHF
CDR3nt: TGTGCCAGTAGTATCTTTGGGGTCGGTCAGCCCCAGCATTTT

d_gene: TRBD1
v_gene: TRBV27
abundance: -
j_gene: TRBJ1-5
CDR3aa: CASSLGGGQGLGQPQHF
CDR3nt: TGTGCCAGCAGCCTCGGGGGGGGACAGGGATTAGGTCAGCCCCAGCATTTT

d_gene: TRBD2
v_gene: TRBV28
abundance: -
j_gene: TRBJ2-1
CDR3aa: CASSLAGEMMGEQFF
CDR3nt: TGTGCCAGCAGTTTAGCGGGAGAAATGATGGGTGAGCAGTTCTTC

d_gene: -
v_gene: TRBV29-1
abundance: few
j_gene: TRBJ2-7
CDR3aa: CSYRGRGEQYF
CDR3nt: TGCAGCTACCGCGGAAGGGGGGAGCAGTACTTC

d_gene: TRBD2
v_gene: TRBV6-2/TRBV6-3
abundance: -
j_gene: TRBJ2-1
CDR3aa: CASTQRGLAGNEQFF
CDR3nt: TGTGCCAGCACCCAACGAGGACTAGCGGGTAATGAGCAGTTCTTC

d_gene: TRBD1
v_gene: TRBV7-2
abundance: few
j_gene: TRBJ2-5
CDR3aa: CASSLTRAGGEETQYF
CDR3nt: TGTGCCAGCAGCTTAACCCGGGCAGGGGGCGAAGAGACCCAGTACTTC

d_gene: -
v_gene: TRBV7-9
abundance: -
j_gene: TRBJ1-1
CDR3aa: CASTKPPGTEAFF
CDR3nt: TGTGCCAGCACCAAACCTCCGGGCACTGAAGCTTTCTTT

d_gene: TRBD2
v_gene: TRBV29-1
abundance: few
j_gene: TRBJ2-1
CDR3aa: CSVEPSGLYNEQFF
CDR3nt: TGCAGCGTTGAGCCTAGCGGACTTTACAATGAGCAGTTCTTC

d_gene: -
v_gene: TRBV20-1
abundance: -
j_gene: TRBJ1-2
CDR3aa: CSAATVGGYTF
CDR3nt: TGCAGTGCTGCGACGGTTGGAGGCTACACCTTC

d_gene: -
v_gene: TRBV5-1
abundance: few
j_gene: TRBJ2-1
CDR3aa: CASTTDTSYNEQFF
CDR3nt: TGCGCCAGCACGACCGATACCTCCTACAATGAGCAGTTCTTC

d_gene: -
v_gene: TRBV7-2
abundance: many
j_gene: TRBJ2-3
CDR3aa: CASSSPDTPSTDAQYF
CDR3nt: TGTGCCAGCAGCTCCCCGGACACCCCTAGCACAGATGCGCAGTATTTT

d_gene: -
v_gene: TRBV15
abundance: -
j_gene: TRBJ2-5
CDR3aa: CATSTRAREETQYF
CDR3nt: TGTGCCACCAGCACCCGCGCCCGCGAAGAGACCCAGTACTTC

d_gene: TRBD2
v_gene: TRBV7-2
abundance: -
j_gene: TRBJ2-1
CDR3aa: CASSKKAGNEQFF
CDR3nt: TGTGCCAGCAGCAAGAAAGCGGGAAATGAGCAGTTCTTC

d_gene: -
v_gene: TRBV12-3/TRBV12-4
abundance: few
j_gene: TRBJ2-5
CDR3aa: CASGRGSYQETQYF
CDR3nt: TGTGCCAGCGGAAGGGGGTCGTACCAAGAGACCCAGTACTTC

d_gene: -
v_gene: TRBV11-1
abundance: -
j_gene: TRBJ2-3
CDR3aa: CASSLVVLVEGKSSDTQYF
CDR3nt: TGTGCCAGCAGCTTAGTAGTTTTGGTGGAGGGAAAAAGCTCGGATACGCAGTATTTT

d_gene: -
v_gene: TRBV6-5
abundance: -
j_gene: TRBJ2-1
CDR3aa: CASSYSGVEQFF
CDR3nt: TGTGCCAGCAGTTACTCGGGGGTTGAGCAGTTCTTC

d_gene: -
v_gene: TRBV30
abundance: -
j_gene: TRBJ1-5
CDR3aa: CAWSVIPGRNQPQHF
CDR3nt: TGTGCCTGGAGTGTAATACCCGGCCGCAATCAGCCCCAGCATTTT

d_gene: -
v_gene: TRBV29-1
abundance: -
j_gene: TRBJ2-5
CDR3aa: CSVDGVPGVGLHQETQYF
CDR3nt: TGCAGCGTTGACGGGGTCCCAGGGGTGGGACTGCACCAAGAGACCCAGTACTTC

d_gene: TRBD1
v_gene: TRBV9
abundance: -
j_gene: TRBJ2-1
CDR3aa: CASSVDTGGTYGEQFF
CDR3nt: TGTGCCAGCAGCGTAGACACAGGGGGCACCTACGGGGAGCAGTTCTTC

d_gene: TRBD2
v_gene: TRBV6-2/TRBV6-3
abundance: -
j_gene: TRBJ2-1
CDR3aa: CASSYEGLADLPSYNEQFF
CDR3nt: TGTGCCAGCAGTTACGAGGGACTAGCGGATCTTCCTTCCTACAATGAGCAGTTCTTC

d_gene: TRBD2
v_gene: TRBV15
abundance: few
j_gene: TRBJ2-1
CDR3aa: CATSREGGPTEEQFF
CDR3nt: TGTGCCACCAGCAGAGAGGGAGGGCCAACGGAGGAGCAGTTCTTC

d_gene: -
v_gene: TRBV4-3
abundance: few
j_gene: TRBJ1-2
CDR3aa: CASSQRRENYGYTF
CDR3nt: TGCGCCAGCAGCCAACGGCGGGAAAACTATGGCTACACCTTC

d_gene: TRBD1
v_gene: TRBV20-1
abundance: -
j_gene: TRBJ1-2
CDR3aa: CSASRGTYGYTF
CDR3nt: TGCAGTGCTAGCAGGGGGACCTATGGCTACACCTTC

d_gene: TRBD1
v_gene: TRBV29-1
abundance: few
j_gene: TRBJ1-2
CDR3aa: CSVGDRRYGYTF
CDR3nt: TGCAGCGTGGGGGACAGGAGATATGGCTACACCTTC

d_gene: TRBD1
v_gene: TRBV20-1
abundance: -
j_gene: TRBJ2-2
CDR3aa: CSATTGGYTGELFF
CDR3nt: TGCAGTGCTACTACAGGGGGTTACACCGGGGAGCTGTTTTTT

d_gene: -
v_gene: TRBV12-3/TRBV12-4
abundance: few
j_gene: TRBJ1-1
CDR3aa: CASTPTTEAFF
CDR3nt: TGTGCCAGCACCCCCACCACTGAAGCTTTCTTT

d_gene: TRBD2
v_gene: TRBV6-1
abundance: -
j_gene: TRBJ2-2
CDR3aa: CASSPRGLAGANTGELFF
CDR3nt: TGTGCCAGCAGTCCTCGCGGACTAGCGGGGGCGAACACCGGGGAGCTGTTTTTT

d_gene: -
v_gene: TRBV7-8
abundance: -
j_gene: TRBJ1-2
CDR3aa: CASSLVVLGGGGYTF
CDR3nt: TGTGCCAGCAGCTTAGTAGTTTTGGGGGGCGGTGGCTACACCTTC

d_gene: -
v_gene: TRBV2
abundance: -
j_gene: TRBJ1-1
CDR3aa: CASSVDSSMNTEAFF
CDR3nt: TGTGCCAGCAGTGTCGACAGCTCCATGAACACTGAAGCTTTCTTT

d_gene: TRBD1
v_gene: TRBV20-1
abundance: -
j_gene: TRBJ1-1
CDR3aa: CSAGTGGLAEAFF
CDR3nt: TGCAGTGCTGGGACAGGGGGCCTGGCTGAAGCTTTCTTT

d_gene: TRBD1
v_gene: TRBV9
abundance: few
j_gene: TRBJ2-7
CDR3aa: CASSKGDSSYEQYF
CDR3nt: TGTGCCAGCAGCAAAGGGGACAGCTCCTACGAGCAGTACTTC

d_gene: -
v_gene: TRBV5-8
abundance: -
j_gene: TRBJ1-6
CDR3aa: CASSWTRGPNSPLHF
CDR3nt: TGTGCCAGCAGCTGGACCAGGGGTCCTAATTCACCCCTCCACTTT

d_gene: -
v_gene: TRBV7-8
abundance: -
j_gene: TRBJ2-2
CDR3aa: CASSLEASINTGELFF
CDR3nt: TGTGCCAGCAGCTTAGAGGCCAGCATAAACACCGGGGAGCTGTTTTTT

d_gene: TRBD1
v_gene: TRBV15
abundance: -
j_gene: TRBJ2-7
CDR3aa: CATSRPDRVKYEQYF
CDR3nt: TGTGCCACCAGCAGACCTGACAGGGTGAAGTACGAGCAGTACTTC

d_gene: TRBD2
v_gene: TRBV19
abundance: -
j_gene: TRBJ2-3
CDR3aa: CASSGGLAGDTQYF
CDR3nt: TGTGCCAGTAGTGGGGGACTAGCGGGAGATACGCAGTATTTT

d_gene: -
v_gene: TRBV7-9
abundance: -
j_gene: TRBJ1-6
CDR3aa: CASSPAEVPSPLHF
CDR3nt: TGTGCCAGCAGCCCAGCCGAGGTTCCTTCACCCCTCCACTTT

d_gene: -
v_gene: TRBV18
abundance: few
j_gene: TRBJ1-1
CDR3aa: CASSPTARGDTEAFF
CDR3nt: TGTGCCAGCTCACCAACAGCCCGGGGGGACACTGAAGCTTTCTTT

d_gene: -
v_gene: TRBV29-1
abundance: few
j_gene: TRBJ2-2
CDR3aa: CSVGGGLVLTPYTGELFF
CDR3nt: TGCAGCGTTGGGGGAGGCCTAGTTCTGACTCCATACACCGGGGAGCTGTTTTTT

d_gene: -
v_gene: TRBV7-6
abundance: -
j_gene: TRBJ2-7
CDR3aa: CASSLVGDRSYEQYF
CDR3nt: TGTGCCAGCAGCTTAGTCGGCGACAGGTCCTACGAGCAGTACTTC

d_gene: -
v_gene: TRBV14
abundance: -
j_gene: TRBJ1-2
CDR3aa: CASSQDPMGGLLRGYTF
CDR3nt: TGTGCCAGCAGCCAAGATCCGATGGGGGGACTATTGAGAGGCTACACCTTC

d_gene: TRBD2
v_gene: TRBV11-2
abundance: -
j_gene: TRBJ2-1
CDR3aa: CASSLAGGTAFF
CDR3nt: TGTGCCAGCAGCTTAGCGGGGGGTACGGCGTTCTTC

d_gene: -
v_gene: TRBV5-5
abundance: -
j_gene: TRBJ2-1
CDR3aa: CASSLDRLNEQFF
CDR3nt: TGTGCCAGCAGTTTAGACAGGCTCAATGAGCAGTTCTTC

d_gene: TRBD2
v_gene: TRBV15
abundance: few
j_gene: TRBJ2-1
CDR3aa: CATSRGTSDNEQFF
CDR3nt: TGTGCCACCAGCAGAGGGACTAGCGACAATGAGCAGTTCTTC

d_gene: TRBD2
v_gene: TRBV29-1
abundance: few
j_gene: TRBJ2-1
CDR3aa: CSITGTSSLNEQFF
CDR3nt: TGCAGCATTACCGGGACTAGTTCCCTCAATGAGCAGTTCTTC

d_gene: TRBD2
v_gene: TRBV10-1
abundance: few
j_gene: TRBJ2-1
CDR3aa: CASSGASGYEQFF
CDR3nt: TGCGCCAGCAGTGGGGCTAGCGGGTATGAGCAGTTCTTC

d_gene: TRBD2
v_gene: TRBV25-1
abundance: -
j_gene: TRBJ2-5
CDR3aa: CASSDPGLAGGGETQYF
CDR3nt: TGTGCCAGCAGTGATCCGGGACTAGCGGGAGGTGGAGAGACCCAGTACTTC

d_gene: TRBD1
v_gene: TRBV6-5
abundance: -
j_gene: TRBJ1-1
CDR3aa: CASSYSLGQLNTEAFF
CDR3nt: TGTGCCAGCAGTTACTCTTTGGGACAGTTGAACACTGAAGCTTTCTTT

d_gene: -
v_gene: TRBV30
abundance: few
j_gene: TRBJ1-4
CDR3aa: CAWSVRRELFF
CDR3nt: TGTGCCTGGAGTGTACGTAGGGAACTGTTTTTT

d_gene: TRBD1
v_gene: TRBV5-1
abundance: few
j_gene: TRBJ2-5
CDR3aa: CASSRQGMGETQYF
CDR3nt: TGCGCCAGCAGCCGACAGGGGATGGGGGAGACCCAGTACTTC

d_gene: TRBD2
v_gene: TRBV11-1
abundance: -
j_gene: TRBJ2-3
CDR3aa: CASSLDIIAGGPLTDTQYF
CDR3nt: TGTGCCAGCAGCTTAGACATTATAGCGGGAGGCCCTCTCACAGATACGCAGTATTTT

d_gene: -
v_gene: TRBV5-6
abundance: -
j_gene: TRBJ2-7
CDR3aa: CASSEHLEQYF
CDR3nt: TGTGCCAGCAGCGAGCACCTCGAGCAGTACTTC

d_gene: -
v_gene: TRBV27
abundance: few
j_gene: TRBJ2-1
CDR3aa: CASSSGRGRTYNEQFF
CDR3nt: TGTGCCAGCAGTTCGGGAAGGGGCAGGACCTACAATGAGCAGTTCTTC

d_gene: TRBD1
v_gene: TRBV6-2/TRBV6-3
abundance: few
j_gene: TRBJ1-5
CDR3aa: CASSYKDREPQHF
CDR3nt: TGTGCCAGCAGTTACAAGGACAGGGAGCCCCAGCATTTT

d_gene: -
v_gene: TRBV3-1
abundance: -
j_gene: TRBJ2-7
CDR3aa: CASSQVQFGGYEQYF
CDR3nt: TGTGCCAGCAGCCAAGTTCAATTCGGGGGCTACGAGCAGTACTTC

d_gene: -
v_gene: TRBV5-1
abundance: -
j_gene: TRBJ1-4
CDR3aa: CASQDATNEKLFF
CDR3nt: TGCGCCAGCCAAGATGCAACTAATGAAAAACTGTTTTTT

d_gene: -
v_gene: TRBV6-1
abundance: few
j_gene: TRBJ2-1
CDR3aa: CASSLYRSGEQFF
CDR3nt: TGTGCCAGCAGCCTTTACAGGTCGGGTGAGCAGTTCTTC